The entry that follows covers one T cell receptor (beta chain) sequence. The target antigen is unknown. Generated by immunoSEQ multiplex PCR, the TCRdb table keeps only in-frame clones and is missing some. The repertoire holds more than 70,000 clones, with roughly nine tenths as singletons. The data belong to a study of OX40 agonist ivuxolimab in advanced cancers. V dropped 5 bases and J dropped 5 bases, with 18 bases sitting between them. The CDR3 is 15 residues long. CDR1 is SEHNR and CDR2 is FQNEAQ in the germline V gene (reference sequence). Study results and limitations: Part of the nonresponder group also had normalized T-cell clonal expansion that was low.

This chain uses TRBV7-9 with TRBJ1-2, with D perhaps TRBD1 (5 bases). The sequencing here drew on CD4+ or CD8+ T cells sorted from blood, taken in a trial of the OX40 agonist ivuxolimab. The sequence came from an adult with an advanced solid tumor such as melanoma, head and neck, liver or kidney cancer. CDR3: CASSLSTGGWYGYTF. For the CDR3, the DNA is TGTGCCAGCAGCCTTTCCACGGGGGGGTGGTATGGCTACACCTTC.